These 23 T cell receptor beta chains originate from one sample sequenced in a study of a mutant IDH1 vaccine in newly diagnosed glioma. Sequenced by immunoSEQ multiplex PCR; TCRdb stores in-frame clones only, minus some. This table holds roughly 43,000 clones, roughly 83% found once. The sample's time point: week 23, last vaccination. Each dose of the vaccine consisted of 300 ug of mutant IDH1 20-mer peptide, with topical imiquimod. No antigens are known for them. The sequences come from PBMCs, collected from a glioma patient whose treatment included an IDH1 peptide vaccine. Receptors were obtained from a woman aged 18-30 years with glioma. Some clones in this sample may be carry-over from other donors' samples.

This clone was observed a single time. The chain couples TRBV4-3 to TRBJ2-7; TRBD1 agrees at 9 bases. In germline, CDR1 is LGHNA, CDR2 YSLEER. The length of the CDR3 is 16 residues. V lost 1 base, J lost 5 bases, and 9 bases stayed unmatched. In nucleotides, the CDR3 is TGCGCCAGCAGCCAAGGCGAAAGGGACAGGGTGGACGAGCAGTACTTC. This sequence encodes CASSQGERDRVDEQYF.

This chain links TRBV18 with TRBJ2-5, with 11 bases lining up with TRBD2. J was trimmed by 5 bases and V by 4 bases; bases with no gene match: 9. Per germline, CDR1 KGHSH and CDR2 LQKENI. This CDR3 contains 16 residues. The CDR3 loop is CASSLAGGPLAETQYF. CDR3 DNA: TGTGCCAGCTCACTAGCGGGAGGGCCTCTCGCGGAGACCCAGTACTTC. Filled out from reference TRBV18 and TRBJ2-5, the complete variable domain reads NAGVMQNPRHLVRRRGQEARLRCSPMKGHSHVYWYRQLPEEGLKFMVYLQKENIIDESGMPKERFSAEFPKEGPSILRIQQVVRGDSAAYFCASSLAGGPLAETQYFGPGTRLLVL.

The chain is built from TRBV10-3 and TRBJ2-2; 7 nucleotides agree with TRBD2. Germline V gives CDR1 ENHRY, CDR2 SYGVKD. The length of the CDR3 is 13 residues. V shed 6 bases and J 8 bases; nucleotides not matched to a gene: 6. The CDR3 is CAIRDTSAGELFF. As DNA, the CDR3 is TGTGCCATCAGGGACACTAGCGCGGGGGAGCTGTTTTTT.

The chain couples TRBV9 to TRBJ2-2; D remains ambiguous. Between the trimmed V and J ends, which lost 0 bases and 3 bases, there was a span of 6 bases. The germline V gene encodes CDR1 SGDLS and CDR2 YYNGEE. There are 14 residues in the CDR3. The CDR3 loop is CASSVGVYTGELFF. For the CDR3, the DNA is TGTGCCAGCAGCGTAGGAGTTTACACCGGGGAGCTGTTTTTT.

The chain uses TRBV9 and TRBJ2-1; TRBD2 is a possible D gene (6 bases). V was clipped by 0 bases and J by 5 bases, with 18 bases between them. This CDR3 contains 17 residues. Germline V gene lookup returns CDR1 SGDLS and CDR2 YYNGEE. CDR3 bases: TGTGCCAGCAGCGTAGATCACCGGGGAGGTCCCCACAATGAGCAGTTCTTC. Protein product: CASSVDHRGGPHNEQFF.

The chain carries TRBV11-2 and TRBJ2-3, with 9 bases that match TRBD2. V lost 0 bases and J lost 11; bases outside the gene matches: 12. CDR3 size: 16 residues. The germline V gene encodes CDR1 SGHAT and CDR2 FQNNGV. The DNA for the CDR3 is TGTGCCAGCAGCTTAGAGAGTAGGACTAGCGACGATGGGCAGTATTTT. Protein: CASSLESRTSDDGQYF.

In its sample, this clone was seen a few times. This chain connects TRBV29-1 to TRBJ1-2, with 7 bases fitting TRBD1. The junction had 5 bases not matched to a gene; V was cut back by 8 bases and J by 2 bases. Looked up from germline, CDR1 is SQVTM and CDR2 is ANQGSEA. The CDR3 consists of 12 residues. CDR3 loop: CSLRDSNYGYTF. CDR3 coding DNA: TGCAGCCTTCGGGACAGCAACTATGGCTACACCTTC.

In its sample, this clone was seen a few times. This chain connects TRBV6-5 to TRBJ1-2; possible D gene TRBD1, 6 bases. CDR1 and CDR2 (germline): MNHEY, SVGAGI. The germline V and J ends were trimmed by 6 bases and 2 bases, with 13 bases remaining between them. This CDR3 spans 14 amino acids. CDR3 sequence reads: CASRSLRGNYGYTF. The CDR3 DNA sequence: TGTGCCAGCAGGTCACTCAGGGGAAACTATGGCTACACCTTC.

This clone occurred once. The V and J genes are TRBV6-6 and TRBJ1-2; 9 nucleotides line up with TRBD1. Germline lookup yields CDR1 MNHNY and CDR2 SVGAGI (reference sequence). The CDR3 length is 16 residues. V shed 2 bases and J 6 bases; nucleotides not matched to a gene: 10. This CDR3 is CASSYEGTGKANGYTF. The CDR3 region has the DNA TGTGCCAGCAGTTACGAAGGGACAGGGAAGGCAAATGGCTACACCTTC.

The genes are TRBV10-2 and TRBJ2-7; D possibly uses TRBD1 or TRBD2 (6 bases each). Trimming removed 0 bases from V and 3 bases from J, with 12 bases in between. Per germline, CDR1 WSHSY and CDR2 SAAADI. The CDR3 runs 15 residues. CDR3: CASSESGGGGYEQYF. CDR3 in DNA: TGCGCCAGCAGTGAGTCAGGAGGGGGAGGCTACGAGCAGTACTTC.

This chain uses TRBV6-4 with TRBJ2-3; a weak D match, TRBD2 (6 bases). Trimming pared 4 bases from V and 2 bases from J, leaving 16 bases between. This CDR3 has 16 residues. Germline loops: CDR1 MRHNA, CDR2 SNTAGT. The CDR3 is CASSGGDGGLTDTQYF. The CDR3 DNA is TGTGCCAGCAGTGGCGGGGACGGGGGACTCACAGATACGCAGTATTTT.

The V and J genes are TRBV14 and TRBJ2-1; no definite D call. The CDR3 runs 12 residues. V was clipped by 5 bases and J by 2 bases, with 4 bases between them. The germline gives CDR1 SGHDN, CDR2 FVKESK. In DNA form, the CDR3 reads TGTGCCAGCAGCAGCGCCTACAATGAGCAGTTCTTC. Amino acid sequence: CASSSAYNEQFF.

The chain combines TRBV9 with TRBJ2-2, with 9 bases identical to TRBD2. From germline, CDR1 is SGDLS and CDR2 YYNGEE. V lost 2 bases, J lost 7 bases, and 6 bases stayed unmatched. The CDR3 is 15 residues long. CDR3 nucleotides: TGTGCCAGCAGCGTTGGTAGCGGGAGTGGCGGGGAGCTGTTTTTT. It specifies CASSVGSGSGGELFF.

The rearrangement joins TRBV5-4 to TRBJ1-2; D possibly corresponds to TRBD1 (6 bases). Per the germline V gene, CDR1 is SGHNT and CDR2 is YYREEE (reference sequence). The V end lost 0 bases, the J end lost 8 bases, and 11 bases lay between the germline ends. CDR3 size: 13 residues. In nucleotides, the CDR3 is TGTGCCAGCAGCTTGGTGCCAGGGGAGGGCTACACCTTC. Amino acid sequence: CASSLVPGEGYTF. Combining the CDR3 with reference TRBV5-4 and TRBJ1-2 gives the whole variable domain ETGVTQSPTHLIKTRGQQVTLRCSSQSGHNTVSWYQQALGQGPQFIFQYYREEENGRGNFPPRFSGLQFPNYSSELNVNALELDDSALYLCASSLVPGEGYTFGSGTRLTVV.

This chain connects TRBV28 to TRBJ2-7, with 9 nucleotides matching TRBD1. V trimming: 7 bases; J trimming: 2 bases; junction bases outside the gene matches: 9. The CDR3 loop spans 15 amino acids. Germline V CDR1 and CDR2: MDHEN, SYDVKM. This CDR3 is CASIPTGTGTYEQYF. The CDR3 bases are TGTGCCAGCATCCCTACCGGGACAGGGACCTACGAGCAGTACTTC.

The chain links TRBV20-1 to TRBJ1-2; weak D call: TRBD1 (5 bases). Germline values: CDR1 DFQATT, CDR2 SNEGSKA (reference sequence). Trimming left V 4 bases short and J 6 bases short, with 9 bases between. CDR3 length: 11 residues. Here the CDR3 DNA reads TGCAGTGCTACACGGGGGGATGGCTACACCTTC. Translating it yields CSATRGDGYTF.

The chain couples TRBV14 to TRBJ2-7; D not certain. Germline loops: CDR1 SGHDN, CDR2 FVKESK. V was trimmed by 4 bases and J by 2 bases, leaving 9 bases between them. This CDR3 has 13 residues. CDR3 bases: TGTGCCAGCAGCCGTCGCCCTACCTACGAGCAGTACTTC. Protein sequence: CASSRRPTYEQYF.

The V and J genes are TRBV5-4 and TRBJ2-1, with a weak D call TRBD1 (5 bases). Deletions cut 0 bases from V and 7 bases from J, with 11 bases between. The germline V gene encodes CDR1 SGHNT and CDR2 YYREEE (reference sequence). This CDR3 has 14 amino acids. The CDR3 region is CASSLVARENEQFF. For the CDR3, the DNA is TGTGCCAGCAGCTTGGTGGCCAGGGAAAATGAGCAGTTCTTC.

The sample holds a few counts of this clone. The chain combines TRBV14 with TRBJ2-7; D not resolved. V was trimmed by 1 base and J by 0 bases, leaving 7 bases between them. Per the germline V gene, CDR1 is SGHDN and CDR2 is FVKESK. CDR3 size: 14 residues. The CDR3 loop reads CASSQGLPSYEQYF. CDR3 nucleotides: TGTGCCAGCAGCCAAGGGCTACCCTCCTACGAGCAGTACTTC. Variable domain in full (rest from reference TRBV14 and TRBJ2-7): EAGVTQFPSHSVIEKGQTVTLRCDPISGHDNLYWYRRVMGKEIKFLLHFVKESKQDESGMPNNRFLAERTGGTYSTLKVQPAELEDSGVYFCASSQGLPSYEQYFGPGTRLTVT.

V gene TRBV28 combines with J gene TRBJ2-7; D is unclear. This CDR3 is built from 14 residues. The germline V and J ends were trimmed by 2 bases and 4 bases, with 12 bases remaining between them. Per germline, CDR1 MDHEN and CDR2 SYDVKM. The CDR3 protein is CASSLSLGRYEQYF. CDR3 DNA: TGTGCCAGCAGTTTAAGTCTAGGACGATACGAGCAGTACTTC.

This chain connects TRBV19 to TRBJ1-5, with no clear D. Germline CDR1 is LNHDA and CDR2 is SQIVND (reference sequence). Deletions cut 7 bases from V and 3 bases from J, with 7 bases between. CDR3 length equals 12 residues. The chain's CDR3 is CASTVNNQPQHF. In DNA, the CDR3 is TGTGCCAGTACCGTAAACAATCAGCCCCAGCATTTT.

This clone has only one observation. V gene TRBV7-9 combines with J gene TRBJ2-7, with TRBD2 matching over 8 bases. Germline lookup yields CDR1 SEHNR and CDR2 FQNEAQ (reference sequence). The CDR3 has 15 residues. V trimming: 6 bases; J trimming: 6 bases; junction bases outside the gene matches: 13. CDR3 nucleotide sequence: TGTGCCAGCAGGGCCCCGGGGGGGGCGGGAGGCGAGCAGTACTTC. Translation: CASRAPGGAGGEQYF.

The chain employs TRBV29-1 and TRBJ1-2, with 7 bases lining up with TRBD1. Germline CDR1 SQVTM, CDR2 ANQGSEA. After removal of 8 bases from V and 3 bases from J, the junction contained 12 bases not matched to a gene. The CDR3 covers 14 residues. The CDR3 loop reads CSFPSGGGDYGYTF. The CDR3 DNA reads TGCAGCTTCCCTTCAGGGGGTGGGGACTATGGCTACACCTTC.